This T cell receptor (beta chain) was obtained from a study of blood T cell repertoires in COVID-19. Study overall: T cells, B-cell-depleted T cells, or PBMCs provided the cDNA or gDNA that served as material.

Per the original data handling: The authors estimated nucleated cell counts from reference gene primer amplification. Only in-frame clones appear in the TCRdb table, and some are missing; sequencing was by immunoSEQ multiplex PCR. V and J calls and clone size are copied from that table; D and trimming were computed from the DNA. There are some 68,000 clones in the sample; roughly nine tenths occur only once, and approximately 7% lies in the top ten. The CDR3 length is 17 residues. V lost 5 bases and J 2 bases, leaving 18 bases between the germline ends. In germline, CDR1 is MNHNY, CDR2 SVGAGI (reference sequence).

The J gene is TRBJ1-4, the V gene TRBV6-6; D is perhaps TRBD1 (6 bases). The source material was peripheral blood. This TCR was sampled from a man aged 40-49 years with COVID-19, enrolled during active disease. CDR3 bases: TGTGCCAGCAGTCTTCGAGGGGGGGGCAAGACTAATGAAAAACTGTTTTTT. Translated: CASSLRGGGKTNEKLFF.